This T cell receptor (beta chain) came from a study of breast tumors, draining lymph nodes, adjacent tissues. Findings and caveats of the study: Luminal-like breast cancer showed significantly higher tumor–nontumor repertoire similarity than basal-like. Data only fit, rather than demonstrated, lymph node origin of most tumor T cells.

Axillary draining lymph nodes of breast cancer patients supplied the node samples. CDR1 LGHNA and CDR2 YNFKEQ come from the germline V gene. V was trimmed by 7 bases and J by 1 base, leaving 7 bases between them. The CDR3 contains 12 residues. TCRdb processed the multiplex PCR reads anew with MiXCR; each CDR3 protein has one entry. Of 170,000 or so distinct CDR3 sequences listed, approximately 33% are singletons. In this sample, this clonotype turned up a few times. Its antigen remains unknown. The receptor's source is a female donor with breast cancer. Some clones in this sample may be carry-over from other donors' samples. The sequenced sample consisted of axillary lymph node tissue. The rearrangement links TRBV4-2 to TRBJ1-1, with no clear D. The CDR3 nucleotides are TGTGCCAGCAAAACGGCGAACACTGAAGCTTTCTTT. Translating gives CASKTANTEAFF.